This T cell receptor beta chain was observed in a study of blood T cell repertoires in COVID-19. In the study overall: The samples span acute and convalescent COVID-19 from the United States, Italy and Spain. Sample material is recorded as cDNA or gDNA derived from T cells, B-cell-depleted T cells, or PBMCs.

Per the original data handling: From reference gene primer amplification, estimates of nucleated cell counts were derived. The assay was immunoSEQ multiplex PCR, and TCRdb's table has in-frame clones only and misses some. The V and J calls and the clone size are those of that table, but D and trimming were determined from the DNA. The table has about 150,000 clones, just under 85% seen once. V was clipped by 4 bases and J by 5 bases, with 17 bases between them. The CDR3 has 15 residues. Germline V gene lookup returns CDR1 SGHVS and CDR2 FQNEAQ. The sample consisted of peripheral blood. This chain connects TRBV7-8 to TRBJ1-1; D may be TRBD1 (5 bases). This sequence was found in a woman aged 60-75 years with acute or convalescent COVID-19. CDR3: CASSYGTTEGTEAFF. CDR3 nucleotide sequence: TGTGCCAGCAGCTACGGAACGACGGAGGGGACTGAAGCTTTCTTT.